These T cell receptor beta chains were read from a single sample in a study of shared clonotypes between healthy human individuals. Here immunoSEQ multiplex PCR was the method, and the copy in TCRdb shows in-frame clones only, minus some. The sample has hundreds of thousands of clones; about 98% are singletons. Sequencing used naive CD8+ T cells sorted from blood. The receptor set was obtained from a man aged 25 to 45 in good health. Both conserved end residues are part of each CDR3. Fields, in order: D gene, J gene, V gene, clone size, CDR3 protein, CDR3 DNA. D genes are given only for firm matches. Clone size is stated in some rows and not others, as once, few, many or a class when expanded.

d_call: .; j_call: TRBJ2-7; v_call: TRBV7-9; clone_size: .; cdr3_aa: CASSLRSHEQYF; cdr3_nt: TGTGCCAGCAGCTTAAGATCCCACGAGCAGTACTTC
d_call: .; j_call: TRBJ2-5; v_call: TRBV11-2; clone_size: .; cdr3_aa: CASSLGSAQETQYF; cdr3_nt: TGTGCCAGCAGCTTAGGCTCTGCCCAAGAGACCCAGTACTTC
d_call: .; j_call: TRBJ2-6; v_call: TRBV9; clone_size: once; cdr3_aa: CASSPTGGANVLTF; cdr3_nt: TGTGCCAGCAGCCCTACTGGAGGGGCCAACGTCCTGACTTTC
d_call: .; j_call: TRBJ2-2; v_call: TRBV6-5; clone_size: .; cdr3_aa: CASSYSTVNTGELFF; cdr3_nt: TGTGCCAGCAGTTACTCGACGGTTAACACCGGGGAGCTGTTTTTT
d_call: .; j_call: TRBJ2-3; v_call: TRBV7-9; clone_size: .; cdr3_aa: CASRDINTDTRYF; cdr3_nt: TGTGCCAGCAGGGACATAAACACAGATACGCGGTATTTT
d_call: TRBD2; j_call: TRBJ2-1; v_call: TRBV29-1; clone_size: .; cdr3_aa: CSVVAGDLVNEQFF; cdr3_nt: TGCAGCGTTGTAGCGGGAGATCTCGTCAATGAGCAGTTCTTC
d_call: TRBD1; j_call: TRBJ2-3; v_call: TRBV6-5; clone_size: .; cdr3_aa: CASSYSQGDTDTQYF; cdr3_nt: TGTGCCAGCAGTTACTCACAGGGGGACACAGATACGCAGTATTTT
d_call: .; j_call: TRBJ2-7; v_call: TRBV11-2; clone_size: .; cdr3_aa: CASRPSSYEQYF; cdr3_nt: TGTGCCAGCAGACCCTCCTCCTACGAGCAGTACTTC
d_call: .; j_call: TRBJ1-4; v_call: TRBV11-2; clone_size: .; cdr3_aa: CASRGKPGSGNEKLFF; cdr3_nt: TGTGCCAGCAGGGGAAAACCAGGATCGGGTAATGAAAAACTGTTTTTT
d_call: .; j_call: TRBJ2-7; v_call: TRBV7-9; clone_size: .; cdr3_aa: CASSLGQGLYEQYF; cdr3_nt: TGTGCCAGCAGCTTAGGGCAGGGCCTCTACGAGCAGTACTTC
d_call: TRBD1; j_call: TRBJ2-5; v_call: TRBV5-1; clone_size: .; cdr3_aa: CASSFNRDRVLQETQYF; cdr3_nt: TGCGCCAGCAGCTTTAACCGGGACAGGGTCCTCCAAGAGACCCAGTACTTC
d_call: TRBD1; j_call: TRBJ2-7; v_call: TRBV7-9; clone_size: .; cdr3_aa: CASSPPPGQKTYEQYF; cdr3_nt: TGTGCCAGCAGCCCCCCTCCGGGACAGAAGACCTACGAGCAGTACTTC
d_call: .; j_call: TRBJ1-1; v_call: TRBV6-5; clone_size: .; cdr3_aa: CASSYTGPNTEAFF; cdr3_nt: TGTGCCAGCAGTTACACGGGGCCGAACACTGAAGCTTTCTTT
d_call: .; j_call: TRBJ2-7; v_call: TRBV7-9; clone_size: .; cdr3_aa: CASRPPSGFEQYF; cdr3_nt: TGTGCCAGCAGACCCCCATCGGGTTTCGAGCAGTACTTC
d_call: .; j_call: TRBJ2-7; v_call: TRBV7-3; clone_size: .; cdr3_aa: CASSLMVRGNYEQYF; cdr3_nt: TGTGCCAGCAGCTTAATGGTTCGGGGTAACTACGAGCAGTACTTC
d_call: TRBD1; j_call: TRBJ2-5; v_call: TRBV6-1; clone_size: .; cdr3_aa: CASQDREEETQYF; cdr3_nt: TGTGCCTCCCAGGACAGGGAAGAAGAGACCCAGTACTTC
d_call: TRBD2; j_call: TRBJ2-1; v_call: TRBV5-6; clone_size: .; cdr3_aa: CASSWGGDLTDNEQFF; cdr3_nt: TGTGCCAGCAGCTGGGGAGGGGACTTGACGGACAATGAGCAGTTCTTC
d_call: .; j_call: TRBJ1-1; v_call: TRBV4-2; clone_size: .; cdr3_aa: CASSDGSSTEAFF; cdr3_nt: TGTGCCAGCAGCGACGGGTCATCCACTGAAGCTTTCTTT
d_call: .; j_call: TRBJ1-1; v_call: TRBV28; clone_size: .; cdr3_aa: CASSSPTAREAFF; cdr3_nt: TGTGCCAGCAGTTCACCGACAGCTAGAGAAGCTTTCTTT
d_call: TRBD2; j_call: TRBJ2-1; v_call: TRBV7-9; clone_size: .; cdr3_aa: CASSSTGTSINEQFF; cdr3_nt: TGTGCCAGCAGCTCCACCGGGACTAGTATCAATGAGCAGTTCTTC
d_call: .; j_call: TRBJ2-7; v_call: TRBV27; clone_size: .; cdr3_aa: CASSLSRVGEQYF; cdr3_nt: TGTGCCAGCAGTTTATCGAGGGTAGGAGAGCAGTACTTC
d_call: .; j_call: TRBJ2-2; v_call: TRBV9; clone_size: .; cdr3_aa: CASSVDRAGELFF; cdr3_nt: TGTGCCAGCAGCGTAGATCGCGCCGGGGAGCTGTTTTTT
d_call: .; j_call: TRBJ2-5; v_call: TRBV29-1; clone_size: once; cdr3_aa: CSVRRHQETQYF; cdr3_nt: TGCAGCGTCCGGAGGCACCAAGAGACCCAGTACTTC
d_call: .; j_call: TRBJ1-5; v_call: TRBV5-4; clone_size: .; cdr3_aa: CASSPDPNQPQHF; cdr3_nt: TGTGCCAGCAGCCCGGATCCAAATCAGCCCCAGCATTTT
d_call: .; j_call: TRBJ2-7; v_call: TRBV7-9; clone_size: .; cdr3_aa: CASSLLEVNEQYF; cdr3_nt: TGTGCCAGCAGCTTACTGGAGGTGAACGAGCAGTACTTC
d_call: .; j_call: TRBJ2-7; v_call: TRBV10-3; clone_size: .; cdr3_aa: CAISDSGANSYEQYF; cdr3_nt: TGTGCCATCAGTGACTCGGGGGCGAACTCCTACGAGCAGTACTTC
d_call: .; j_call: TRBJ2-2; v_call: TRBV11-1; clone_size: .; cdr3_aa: CASSFGYTGELFF; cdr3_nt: TGTGCCAGCAGCTTTGGGTACACCGGGGAGCTGTTTTTT
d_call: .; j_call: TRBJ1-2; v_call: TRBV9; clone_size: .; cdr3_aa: CASSVDRRREGYGYTF; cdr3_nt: TGTGCCAGCAGCGTAGACCGTAGGCGGGAGGGCTATGGCTACACCTTC
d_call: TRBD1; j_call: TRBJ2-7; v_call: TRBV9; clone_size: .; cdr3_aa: CASSVAGGPSYEQYF; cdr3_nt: TGTGCCAGCAGCGTAGCAGGGGGACCCTCCTACGAGCAGTACTTC
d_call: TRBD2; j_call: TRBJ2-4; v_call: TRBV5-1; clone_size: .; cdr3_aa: CASSLAQVAGVNIQYF; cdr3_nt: TGCGCCAGCAGCTTGGCCCAGGTAGCGGGAGTAAACATTCAGTACTTC
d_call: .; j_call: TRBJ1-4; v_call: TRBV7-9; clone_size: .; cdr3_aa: CASSLRAQETTNEKLFF; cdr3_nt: TGTGCCAGCAGCTTACGCGCGCAGGAAACAACTAATGAAAAACTGTTTTTT
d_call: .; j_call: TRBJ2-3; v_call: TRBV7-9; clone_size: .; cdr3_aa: CASSFAGRGTDTQYF; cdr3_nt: TGTGCCAGCAGCTTCGCGGGGCGGGGCACAGATACGCAGTATTTT
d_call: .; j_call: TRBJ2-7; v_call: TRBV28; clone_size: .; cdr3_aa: CASNPQRLIFPYEQYF; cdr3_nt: TGTGCCAGCAACCCTCAGCGGCTAATATTCCCCTACGAGCAGTACTTC
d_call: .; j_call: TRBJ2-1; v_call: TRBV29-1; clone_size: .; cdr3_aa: CSVEPRLNEQFF; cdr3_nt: TGCAGCGTTGAGCCTCGGCTTAATGAGCAGTTCTTC
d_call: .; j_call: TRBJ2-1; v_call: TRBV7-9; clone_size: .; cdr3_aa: CASSPSFSNYNEQFF; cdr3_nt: TGTGCCAGCAGCCCCAGCTTTTCGAACTACAATGAGCAGTTCTTC
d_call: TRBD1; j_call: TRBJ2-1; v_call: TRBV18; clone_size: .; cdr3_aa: CASSRDRSIDEQFF; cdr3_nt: TGTGCCAGCTCCAGGGACAGGTCCATCGATGAGCAGTTCTTC
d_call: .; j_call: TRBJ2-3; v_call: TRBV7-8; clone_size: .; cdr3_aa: CASSPSKAPSTDTQYF; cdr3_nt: TGTGCCAGCAGCCCAAGTAAAGCCCCGAGCACAGATACGCAGTATTTT
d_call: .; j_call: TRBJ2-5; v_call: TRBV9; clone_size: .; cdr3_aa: CASSVDWTETQYF; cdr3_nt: TGTGCCAGCAGCGTAGATTGGACGGAGACCCAGTACTTC
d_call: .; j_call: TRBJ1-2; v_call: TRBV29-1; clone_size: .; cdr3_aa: CSVEGGSGTNYGYTF; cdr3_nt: TGCAGCGTTGAAGGGGGGTCCGGGACTAACTATGGCTACACCTTC
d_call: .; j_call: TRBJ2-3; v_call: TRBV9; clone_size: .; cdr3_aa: CASSAAENTQYF; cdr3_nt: TGTGCCAGCAGCGCCGCTGAGAATACGCAGTATTTT
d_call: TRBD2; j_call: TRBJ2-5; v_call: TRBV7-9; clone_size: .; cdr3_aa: CASSLVGLAGEQETQYF; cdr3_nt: TGTGCCAGCAGCTTAGTGGGACTAGCGGGAGAACAAGAGACCCAGTACTTC
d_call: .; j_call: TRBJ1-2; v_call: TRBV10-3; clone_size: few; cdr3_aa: CAISGLVAERDNYGYTF; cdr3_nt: TGTGCCATCAGCGGATTGGTGGCGGAGAGGGATAACTATGGCTACACCTTC
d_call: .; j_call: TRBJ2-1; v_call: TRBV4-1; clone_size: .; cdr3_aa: CASSQGPGSNDEQFF; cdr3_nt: TGCGCCAGCAGCCAAGGTCCCGGTTCCAACGATGAGCAGTTCTTC
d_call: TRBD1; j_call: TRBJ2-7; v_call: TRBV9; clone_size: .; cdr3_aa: CASSVAGTDSHEQYF; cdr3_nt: TGTGCCAGCAGCGTAGCTGGGACAGACAGCCACGAGCAGTACTTC
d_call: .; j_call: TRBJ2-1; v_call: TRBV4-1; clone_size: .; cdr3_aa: CASSQIGTRNEQFF; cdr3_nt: TGCGCCAGCAGCCAAATCGGGACACGCAATGAGCAGTTCTTC
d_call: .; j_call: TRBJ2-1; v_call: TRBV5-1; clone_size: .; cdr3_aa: CASSLAVGNLADLQFF; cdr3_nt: TGCGCCAGCAGCTTGGCCGTCGGGAACCTAGCCGATTTGCAGTTCTTC
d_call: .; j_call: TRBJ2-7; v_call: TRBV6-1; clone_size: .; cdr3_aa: CASSEEAGRVRNYEQYF; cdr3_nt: TGTGCCAGCAGTGAAGAGGCAGGGCGGGTGCGAAACTACGAGCAGTACTTC
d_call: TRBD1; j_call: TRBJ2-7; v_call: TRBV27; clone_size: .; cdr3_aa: CASRKEQGAYEQYF; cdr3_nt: TGTGCCAGCAGAAAAGAACAGGGGGCCTACGAGCAGTACTTC
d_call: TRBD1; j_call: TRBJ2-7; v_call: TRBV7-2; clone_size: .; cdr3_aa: CASSALGVGTVYEQYF; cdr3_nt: TGTGCCAGCAGCGCACTAGGGGTCGGGACAGTTTACGAGCAGTACTTC
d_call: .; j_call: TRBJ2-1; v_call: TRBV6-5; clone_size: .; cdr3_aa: CASRTGDNEQFF; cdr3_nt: TGTGCCAGCAGGACGGGGGACAATGAGCAGTTCTTC
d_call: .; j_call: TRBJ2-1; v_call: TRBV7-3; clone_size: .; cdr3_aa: CASSLYNSYNEQFF; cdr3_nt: TGTGCCAGCAGCTTATATAACTCCTACAATGAGCAGTTCTTC
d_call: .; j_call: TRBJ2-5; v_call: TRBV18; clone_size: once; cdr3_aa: CASSPLETQYF; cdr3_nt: TGTGCCAGCTCACCACTAGAGACCCAGTACTTC